This is a list of T cell receptor beta chains from one sample in a study of blood T cell repertoires in COVID-19. Data came from immunoSEQ multiplex PCR; TCRdb stores just in-frame clones and leaves some out. The sample holds about 200,000 clones; 70% to 90% are singletons and the top ten take 6.2%. The sample taken for sequencing was peripheral blood. The source is a woman aged 40 to 49 who had recovered from COVID-19. Both conserved end residues are part of each CDR3. A D gene is named only where the DNA matches it firmly. Some rows have no size entry. The others give once, few or many, or a class for an expanded clone.

cdr3_aa: CASSFGTGLSYEQYF; cdr3_nt: TGTGCCAGTAGTTTCGGGACAGGGCTTAGCTACGAGCAGTACTTC; v_call: TRBV19; clone_size: .; j_call: TRBJ2-7; d_call: TRBD1
cdr3_aa: CAWSPDRIQPQHF; cdr3_nt: TGTGCCTGGAGTCCCGACAGGATTCAGCCCCAGCATTTT; v_call: TRBV30; clone_size: .; j_call: TRBJ1-5; d_call: .
cdr3_aa: CASSSSGGSYGYTF; cdr3_nt: TGTGCCAGCAGCTCATCAGGGGGAAGTTATGGCTACACCTTC; v_call: TRBV7-2; clone_size: few; j_call: TRBJ1-2; d_call: TRBD1
cdr3_aa: CASSRGGLAGEREQYF; cdr3_nt: TGTGCCAGCAGCAGAGGGGGACTAGCGGGAGAACGCGAGCAGTACTTC; v_call: TRBV11-3; clone_size: .; j_call: TRBJ2-7; d_call: TRBD2
cdr3_aa: CASSPGLAGVGYNEQFF; cdr3_nt: TGTGCCAGCAGCCCGGGACTAGCGGGAGTAGGGTACAATGAGCAGTTCTTC; v_call: TRBV7-2; clone_size: .; j_call: TRBJ2-1; d_call: TRBD2
cdr3_aa: CASSQEGYGYTF; cdr3_nt: TGTGCCAGCAGCCAGGAGGGATATGGCTACACCTTC; v_call: TRBV7-9; clone_size: few; j_call: TRBJ1-2; d_call: .
cdr3_aa: CASSLQGSEYNEQFF; cdr3_nt: TGTGCCAGCAGCTTACAGGGGAGTGAGTACAATGAGCAGTTCTTC; v_call: TRBV11-1; clone_size: .; j_call: TRBJ2-1; d_call: .
cdr3_aa: CASSVDTSGSLGYEQYF; cdr3_nt: TGTGCCAGCAGCGTAGATACTAGCGGGAGTCTCGGCTACGAGCAGTACTTC; v_call: TRBV9; clone_size: .; j_call: TRBJ2-7; d_call: TRBD2
cdr3_aa: CASSSPTSGRGGTGELFF; cdr3_nt: TGTGCCAGCAGCTCACCGACTAGCGGCCGCGGTGGCACCGGGGAGCTGTTTTTT; v_call: TRBV9; clone_size: .; j_call: TRBJ2-2; d_call: TRBD2
cdr3_aa: CASSLLGTSNTGELFF; cdr3_nt: TGTGCCAGCAGTTTATTAGGGACATCGAACACCGGGGAGCTGTTTTTT; v_call: TRBV27; clone_size: .; j_call: TRBJ2-2; d_call: .
cdr3_aa: CASSPSGRGSDTQYF; cdr3_nt: TGTGCCAGCAGTCCAAGCGGGAGGGGATCAGATACGCAGTATTTT; v_call: TRBV7-3; clone_size: .; j_call: TRBJ2-3; d_call: TRBD2
cdr3_aa: CASRQGIQETQYF; cdr3_nt: TGTGCCAGTCGACAGGGGATCCAAGAGACCCAGTACTTC; v_call: TRBV12-3/TRBV12-4; clone_size: .; j_call: TRBJ2-5; d_call: TRBD1
cdr3_aa: CASSLGTQNNEQFF; cdr3_nt: TGTGCCAGCAGCTTAGGGACTCAGAACAATGAGCAGTTCTTC; v_call: TRBV7-9; clone_size: .; j_call: TRBJ2-1; d_call: .
cdr3_aa: CASSPESFQPQHF; cdr3_nt: TGTGCCAGCTCACCAGAAAGCTTCCAGCCCCAGCATTTT; v_call: TRBV18; clone_size: .; j_call: TRBJ1-5; d_call: .
cdr3_aa: CASSLTGGRPGYTF; cdr3_nt: TGTGCCAGCAGTTTAACAGGGGGTAGGCCTGGCTACACCTTC; v_call: TRBV28; clone_size: .; j_call: TRBJ1-2; d_call: TRBD1
cdr3_aa: CASSLGVGTYNEQFF; cdr3_nt: TGTGCCAGCAGCTTAGGGGTAGGGACATACAATGAGCAGTTCTTC; v_call: TRBV11-3; clone_size: .; j_call: TRBJ2-1; d_call: .
cdr3_aa: CATQDREATYEQYF; cdr3_nt: TGTGCCACCCAGGACAGGGAGGCTACCTACGAGCAGTACTTC; v_call: TRBV7-9; clone_size: .; j_call: TRBJ2-7; d_call: TRBD1
cdr3_aa: CASRLHPTGVGYGYTF; cdr3_nt: TGTGCCAGCAGACTTCACCCTACGGGGGTCGGCTATGGCTACACCTTC; v_call: TRBV27; clone_size: .; j_call: TRBJ1-2; d_call: .
cdr3_aa: CASSQDTAGRTSYEQYF; cdr3_nt: TGTGCCAGCAGCCAAGATACAGCGGGAAGGACCTCCTACGAGCAGTACTTC; v_call: TRBV3-1/TRBV3-2; clone_size: .; j_call: TRBJ2-7; d_call: TRBD2
cdr3_aa: CASSQGGQYEQYF; cdr3_nt: TGTGCCAGCAGCCAAGGGGGGCAGTACGAGCAGTACTTC; v_call: TRBV4-2; clone_size: .; j_call: TRBJ2-7; d_call: .
cdr3_aa: CASSVAGITDTQYF; cdr3_nt: TGTGCCAGCAGTGTGGCAGGGATCACAGATACGCAGTATTTT; v_call: TRBV25-1; clone_size: .; j_call: TRBJ2-3; d_call: .
cdr3_aa: CASSQSQAPTEAFF; cdr3_nt: TGTGCCAGCAGCCAGTCACAGGCCCCCACTGAAGCTTTCTTT; v_call: TRBV3-1/TRBV3-2; clone_size: few; j_call: TRBJ1-1; d_call: .
cdr3_aa: CASSETQRIPTSEQFF; cdr3_nt: TGTGCCAGCAGTGAGACCCAGCGGATACCTACAAGTGAGCAGTTCTTC; v_call: TRBV9; clone_size: .; j_call: TRBJ2-1; d_call: .